The 5 T cell receptor beta chains below come from one sample, sequenced in a study of vaccination and CD4 T cells after COVID-19. Once obtained from cultured CD4+ T cells, the DNA was sequenced using the Oncomine TCR Beta short-read assay. TCRdb analysed the PCR reads with MiXCR anew, one entry per CDR3 protein. The sample contains about 10,000 distinct CDR3 sequences, about 38% of which appear only once. These receptors are not linked to any known antigen. Noted treatment: roughly nine-day PBMC culture with coronavirus spike peptide pools or control peptides (ViraFEST assay). The sample taken for sequencing was CD4+ T cells from blood, cultured in vitro. These receptors were obtained from a human donor who had recovered from COVID-19.

The chain recombines TRBV18 with TRBJ1-3; 9 nucleotides agree with TRBD1. Germline loops: CDR1 KGHSH, CDR2 LQKENI. The CDR3 has 17 residues. V was clipped by 3 bases and J by 0 bases; unmatched bases: 6. CDR3 in amino acids: CASSPSGTGSSGNTIYF. CDR3 DNA: TGTGCCAGCTCACCTTCCGGGACAGGGTCCTCTGGAAACACCATATATTTT. The full variable domain, rest sourced from reference TRBV18 and TRBJ1-3, is NAGVMQNPRHLVRRRGQEARLRCSPMKGHSHVYWYRQLPEEGLKFMVYLQKENIIDESGMPKERFSAEFPKEGPSILRIQQVVRGDSAAYFCASSPSGTGSSGNTIYFGEGSWLTVV.

This chain joins TRBV6-5 and TRBJ1-2; D is perhaps TRBD1 (6 bases). The CDR3 length is 16 residues. From germline, CDR1 is MNHEY and CDR2 SVGAGI. Trimming stripped 4 bases from V and 8 bases from J, with 23 bases between. CDR3 amino acids: CASSSTPQGGFIGYTF. The CDR3, as DNA: TGTGCCAGCAGTTCCACCCCACAGGGTGGGTTTATAGGCTACACCTTC.

The table lists this clonotype with a few counts. The rearrangement links TRBV28 to TRBJ1-2, with a weak D call TRBD1 (5 bases). V was cut by 2 bases and J by 1 base, with 11 bases left in between. The CDR3 is made up of 15 amino acids. The germline gives CDR1 MDHEN, CDR2 SYDVKM. The CDR3: CASSLRSGSNYGYTF. In DNA, the CDR3 is TGTGCCAGCAGTTTAAGGTCAGGGAGTAACTATGGCTACACCTTC.

In this sample, this clonotype turned up a few times. The chain recombines TRBV11-2 with TRBJ2-7; possibly TRBD1 for D (6 bases). The CDR3 loop spans 14 amino acids. V was pared by 5 bases and J by 2 bases, with 13 bases between. Germline CDR1 SGHAT, CDR2 FQNNGV. The CDR3 here is CASSRGHRAYEQYF. The CDR3 DNA is TGTGCCAGCAGCCGCGGCCACAGGGCCTACGAGCAGTACTTC.

This clonotype was found a few times. The CDR3 protein is CASSIRPSELFF. The CDR3 nucleotides are TGTGCCAGTAGTATACGCCCCTCGGAGCTGTTTTTT. The genes are TRBV19 and TRBJ2-2; D is uncertain. The CDR3 is made up of 12 amino acids. CDR1 and CDR2 from the germline V gene are LNHDA and SQIVND (reference sequence). With 2 bases removed from V and 10 bases from J, the gap between germline ends came to 8 bases. The full variable domain, with the rest looked up from reference TRBV19 and TRBJ2-2, is DGGITQSPKYLFRKEGQNVTLSCEQNLNHDAMYWYRQDPGQGLRLIYYSQIVNDFQKGDIAEGYSVSREKKESFPLTVTSAQKNPTAFYLCASSIRPSELFFGEGSRLTVL.